A single sample is the source of the 14 T cell receptor beta chains below, sequenced in a study of breast tumors, draining lymph nodes, adjacent tissues. MiXCR was run by TCRdb on the multiplex PCR reads, yielding one entry per CDR3 protein. The profile covers tens of thousands of distinct CDR3 sequences, with more than 25% appearing a single time and around 8.1% taken by the ten largest. Axillary draining lymph nodes of breast cancer patients supplied the node samples. Sequencing was carried out using axillary lymph node tissue. These receptors originate from a female donor with breast cancer. Some clones in this sample may be carry-over from other donors' samples.

The chain combines TRBV7-2 with TRBJ1-3, with 8 bases matching TRBD1. The CDR3 is made up of 14 amino acids. The germline CDR1 and CDR2 sequences are SGHTA and FQGNSA. This CDR3 is CVSRAGGPGNTIYF. DNA for the CDR3: TGTGTTAGCAGAGCAGGGGGCCCTGGAAACACCATATATTTT. Full variable domain (rest looked up from reference TRBV7-2 and TRBJ1-3): GAGVSQSPSNKVTEKGKDVELRCDPISGHTALYWYRQSLGQGLEFLIYFQGNSAPDKSGLPSDRFSAERTGGSVSTLTIQRTQQEDSAVYLCVSRAGGPGNTIYFGEGSWLTVV.

This clonotype turned up a few times. V is TRBV27 and J is TRBJ2-4; D gene uncertain. Germline V CDR1 and CDR2: MNHEY, SMNVEV (reference sequence). CDR3 length equals 16 residues. The CDR3 is CTCSPLPLGFGNIQYF. The DNA of the CDR3 is TGTACATGCAGCCCCCTCCCTTTGGGATTCGGAAACATTCAGTACTTC.

This clonotype was seen repeatedly, ten times or more. The J gene is TRBJ1-5, the V gene TRBV7-9; 10 nucleotides line up with TRBD1. The CDR3 consists of 15 residues. Germline assignment: CDR1 SEHNR and CDR2 FQNEAQ (reference sequence). Trimming removed 4 bases from V and 3 bases from J; junction bases left unmatched: 3. The CDR3 coding sequence is TGTGCCAGCAGCTCCGGGACAGGGGCCAATCAGCCCCAGCATTTT. This encodes CASSSGTGANQPQHF.

This clonotype was counted many times. This chain uses TRBV2 with TRBJ1-2, with 7 bases lining up with TRBD1. Germline values: CDR1 SNHLY, CDR2 FYNNEI. The ends lost 1 base at V and 4 bases at J; junction bases unmatched: 9. The CDR3 runs to 16 residues. DNA of the CDR3: TGTGCCAGCAGTGAAGACAGGGGAGGGTTGGGCTATGGCTACACCTTC. This translates into CASSEDRGGLGYGYTF.

Notes on this clonotype: Since a much larger clone is just one base distant, this may be a read error. The chain carries TRBV6-2 or TRBV6-3 and TRBJ2-5; a weak D match, TRBD2 (7 bases). Germline V gives CDR1 MNHEY, CDR2 SVGEGT. This CDR3 is 14 amino acids long. V was pared by 7 bases and J by 5 bases, with 17 bases between. CDR3 DNA sequence: TGTGCCAGCACCCCGGGGAGGGGGTTGGAGACCCAGTACTTC. Its protein is CASTPGRGLETQYF.

A few counts support this clonotype. A clone one base away is much larger, so this may be a read error. The V call is TRBV5-6, the J call TRBJ1-2; D remains ambiguous. V was clipped by 0 bases and J by 11 bases, with 23 bases between them. Germline CDR1 and CDR2: SGHDT and YYEEEE. The CDR3 covers 16 residues. The CDR3 is CASSLGSATAGSAYTF. The DNA for the CDR3 is TGTGCCAGCAGCTTGGGATCCGCGACGGCGGGATCAGCGTACACCTTC.

As to this clonotype: Since a much larger clone is just one base distant, this may be a read error. The J gene is TRBJ1-4, the V gene TRBV3-1, with D tentatively TRBD1 (5 bases). CDR3 size: 14 residues. The germline V gene has CDR1 LGHDT and CDR2 YNNKEL (reference sequence). The CDR3 sequence: CASSQGTEGENLFF. The CDR3 DNA is TGTGCCAGCAGCCAAGGAACCGAAGGGGAAAACCTGTTTTTT.

There are many counts of this clonotype. The gene calls are TRBV5-5 and TRBJ2-2, with D hard to call. The CDR3 covers 14 residues. V lost 2 bases, J lost 3 bases, and 8 bases lay in between. The germline V gene encodes CDR1 SGHKS and CDR2 YYEKEE (reference sequence). The CDR3 region has the DNA TGTGCCAGCAGCTTTCGTCCGGACACCGGGGAGCTGTTTTTT. The encoded protein is CASSFRPDTGELFF.

This clonotype was observed at least ten times. This chain connects TRBV2 to TRBJ1-5; 7 nucleotides agree with TRBD1. CDR3 length: 13 amino acids. Losses at the gene ends were 7 bases for V and 4 bases for J; bases not matched to a gene: 4. Germline assignment: CDR1 SNHLY and CDR2 FYNNEI. CDR3: CASTGTANQPQHF. The DNA of the CDR3 is TGTGCCAGCACCGGGACAGCAAATCAGCCCCAGCATTTT.

This clonotype was counted at least ten times. The genes are TRBV5-5 and TRBJ2-1; D remains ambiguous. The CDR3 runs 12 residues. Germline values: CDR1 SGHKS, CDR2 YYEKEE (reference sequence). V was trimmed by 2 bases and J by 9 bases, leaving 9 bases between them. The CDR3 loop is CASSLPGIEQFF. The CDR3 bases are TGTGCCAGCAGCTTACCGGGTATTGAGCAGTTCTTC.

This clonotype was found many times. The chain is built from TRBV6-1 and TRBJ2-6; 9 nucleotides line up with TRBD1. The CDR3 contains 16 residues. The V segment lost 10 bases and the J segment 0 bases; nucleotides outside the gene matches: 7. The V gene's germline CDR1 is MNHNS and CDR2 SASEGT. The CDR3 is CATGQGTYSGANVLTF. CDR3 in DNA: TGTGCCACCGGACAGGGGACCTACTCTGGGGCCAACGTCCTGACTTTC.

Points on this clonotype: A much larger clone sits a single nucleotide away, making a read error possible. The chain combines TRBV5-4 with TRBJ2-5; D unresolved. Germline-derived CDR1 and CDR2 are SGHNT and YYREEE (reference sequence). This CDR3 comprises 11 residues. CDR3: CASSQQETQCF. The CDR3 nucleotides read TGTGCCAGCAGCCAGCAAGAGACCCAGTGCTTC. The full variable domain, completed using reference TRBV5-4 and TRBJ2-5, is ETGVTQSPTHLIKTRGQQVTLRCSSQSGHNTVSWYQQALGQGPQFIFQYYREEENGRGNFPPRFSGLQFPNYSSELNVNALELDDSALYLCASSQQETQCFGPGTRLLVL.

This clonotype was found many times. The rearrangement uses TRBV30 and TRBJ2-3; D remains unclear. From germline, CDR1 is GTSNPN and CDR2 SVGIG (reference sequence). V was cut by 3 bases and J by 0 bases, with 13 bases left in between. This CDR3 region has 15 residues. CDR3 sequence: CAWSQTPVSTDTQYF. The CDR3, as DNA: TGTGCCTGGAGCCAAACCCCAGTGAGCACAGATACGCAGTATTTT.

This clonotype was counted ten times or more. CDR3 in DNA: TGCGCCAGCAGTGAGTTGAGCGTGACGAGCGAGCAGTACTTC. Translation: CASSELSVTSEQYF. J is TRBJ2-7 and V is TRBV10-1; D gene unclear. Trimming took 1 base from V and 6 from J, leaving 13 bases between them. Germline assignment: CDR1 WNHNN and CDR2 SYGVQD (reference sequence). This CDR3 is 14 amino acids long.